This TCR beta chain appears in the sequencing data of a study of blood T cell repertoires in COVID-19. This table comes from immunoSEQ multiplex PCR, and its TCRdb copy is limited to in-frame clones, with some not included. The repertoire holds hundreds of thousands of clones, around 84% seen once, with 15% to 17% in the top ten. The germline CDR1 and CDR2 sequences are SGHRS and YFSETQ. The CDR3 has 16 amino acids. V gave up 5 bases and J gave up 2 bases; unmatched junction bases: 6. Sequencing was performed on PBMCs or T cells enriched from blood (not recorded which). The V gene is TRBV5-1, the J gene TRBJ2-3; 12 nucleotides match TRBD2. The TCR originated in a young man who had recovered from COVID-19. CDR3 sequence (DNA): TGCGCCAGCAGACCAGGGACTAGCGGGTTCACAGATACGCAGTATTTT. Translating it yields CASRPGTSGFTDTQYF.